Below are 31 T cell receptor beta chains sequenced from a single sample in a study of identical twins. TCRdb reprocessed the 5' RACE reads with MiXCR, giving one entry per CDR3 protein. The repertoire holds approximately 250,000 distinct CDR3 sequences, with 5.5% to 7.5% as singletons. This same sample was also taken into another study, of T cells expressing NK-cell markers.

The sample was CD8+ T cells sorted from blood. These receptors originate from a woman in her late teens or twenties in good health.

This chain connects TRBV6-5 to TRBJ2-5; D not resolved. Trimming took off 2 bases at V and 0 bases at J, with 19 bases between the two ends. The CDR3 extends over 18 amino acids. Germline assignment: CDR1 MNHEY and CDR2 SVGAGI. In nucleotides, the CDR3 is TGTGCCAGCAGTTACACAACCTTCCTACAACGGGACCAAGAGACCCAGTACTTC. Its protein is CASSYTTFLQRDQETQYF.

The chain recombines TRBV7-9 with TRBJ2-3; D not certain. Germline V gene data show CDR1 as SEHNR and CDR2 as FQNEAQ (reference sequence). V was trimmed by 1 base and J by 5 bases, leaving 10 bases between them. The CDR3 runs 14 residues. The chain's CDR3 is CASSLERTRDTQYF. CDR3 DNA sequence: TGTGCCAGCAGCTTAGAGCGAACGAGAGATACGCAGTATTTT.

This clonotype came up a few times. V is TRBV9 and J is TRBJ2-1; D unclear. CDR1 and CDR2 from the germline V gene are SGDLS and YYNGEE. V lost 6 bases and J 8 bases, leaving 12 bases between the germline ends. The CDR3 is 12 amino acids. Here the CDR3 DNA reads TGTGCCAGCAAGGGCCTTAGGGATGAGCAGTTCTTC. Encoded protein: CASKGLRDEQFF.

In this sample, this clonotype turned up a few times. The V gene is TRBV12-3 or TRBV12-4, the J gene TRBJ1-2; a weak D match, TRBD1 (5 bases). The V gene lost 5 bases and the J gene lost 2 bases, with 9 bases spanning the gap. CDR3 length: 13 amino acids. The CDR3 DNA sequence: TGTGCCAGCAGTCCGGGGGTCAACTATGGCTACACCTTC. This translates into CASSPGVNYGYTF.

The sample holds a few counts of this clonotype. The chain couples TRBV21-1 to TRBJ2-1; the table's D call TRBD2 went unverified against the DNA. TRBV21-1 is shown as a pseudogene. CDR3 length: 16 amino acids. In nucleotides, the CDR3 is TGTGCCAGCAGCAATGTAAGCGGGTACCTGTACAATGAGCAGTTCTTC. Amino acids: CASSNVSGYLYNEQFF.

The chain recombines TRBV5-1 with TRBJ1-4; D remains ambiguous. Between the trimmed V and J ends, which lost 0 bases and 6 bases, there was a span of 15 bases. Germline V gene sequence: CDR1 SGHRS, CDR2 YFSETQ. The length of the CDR3 is 16 residues. The chain's CDR3 is CASSLGQVKVDEKLFF. The DNA for the CDR3 is TGCGCCAGCAGCTTGGGCCAGGTGAAGGTAGATGAAAAACTGTTTTTT. The full variable domain, in which reference TRBV5-1 and TRBJ1-4 provide the parts outside the CDR3, is KAGVTQTPRYLIKTRGQQVTLSCSPISGHRSVSWYQQTPGQGLQFLFEYFSETQRNKGNFPGRFSGRQFSNSRSEMNVSTLELGDSALYLCASSLGQVKVDEKLFFGSGTQLSVL.

This clonotype has a handful of counts. This sequence joins TRBV7-9 and TRBJ2-7; D may correspond to TRBD1 or TRBD2 (5 bases each). The CDR3 covers 11 residues. Germline V lookup: CDR1 SEHNR, CDR2 FQNEAQ (reference sequence). V lost 8 bases, J lost 4 bases, and 9 bases lay in between. CDR3 protein: CASGGEYEQYF. Written as DNA, the CDR3 is TGTGCCAGCGGGGGAGAATACGAGCAGTACTTC.

This clonotype was detected ten times or more. This sequence joins TRBV14 and TRBJ2-7, with 9 bases that match TRBD1. The CDR3 consists of 15 residues. The J segment lost 6 bases and the V segment lost 5 bases, leaving 11 bases of the junction unmatched. Germline CDR1 SGHDN, CDR2 FVKESK. CDR3 bases: TGTGCCAGCAGCACCCGGGACAGGGATCCTTTCGAGCAGTACTTC. Its translation is CASSTRDRDPFEQYF.

Concerning this clonotype: A much larger clonotype is one base distant, so this may be a read error. The rearrangement joins TRBV5-6 to TRBJ1-1; maybe TRBD1 (5 bases). Per the germline V gene, CDR1 is SGHDT and CDR2 is YYEEEE. The CDR3 loop spans 12 amino acids. The CDR3: CAISLGRAEAFF. The CDR3 bases are TGTGCCATCAGCTTGGGCAGGGCTGAAGCTTTCTTT.

A few counts support this clonotype. The V gene is TRBV6-5, the J gene TRBJ1-4, with 9 bases identical to TRBD1. Germline V gives CDR1 MNHEY, CDR2 SVGAGI. J gave up 8 bases and V 4 bases, and 8 bases lay outside the gene matches. The CDR3 is 15 amino acids. The CDR3 loop reads CASSFPDRGGEKLFF. As DNA, the CDR3 is TGTGCCAGCAGTTTCCCGGACAGGGGAGGGGAAAAACTGTTTTTT.

This clonotype has ten or more counts. This rearrangement joins TRBV7-6 to TRBJ2-5, with no clear D. The CDR3 spans 14 residues. V lost 5 bases to trimming and J lost 2 bases, with 12 bases between them. From germline, CDR1 is SGHVS and CDR2 FNYEAQ. The CDR3 nucleotides read TGTGCCAGCAGCGAGTCTCCTAAACAAGAGACCCAGTACTTC. The encoded protein is CASSESPKQETQYF.

CDR3 sequence reads: CASWTSLEETQYF. The DNA for the CDR3 is TGTGCCAGCTGGACTAGCTTGGAAGAGACCCAGTACTTC. The chain is built from TRBV3-1 and TRBJ2-5; 8 bases line up with TRBD2. CDR3 size: 13 residues. Trimming at V came to 8 bases and at J to 3 bases, leaving 5 bases not matched to a gene. Germline values: CDR1 LGHDT, CDR2 YNNKEL (reference sequence).

There are many counts of this clonotype. V gene TRBV15 combines with J gene TRBJ2-5, with TRBD2 matching over 7 bases. Germline V gene data show CDR1 as LNHNV and CDR2 as YYDKDF (reference sequence). The CDR3 totals 17 residues. J lost 2 bases, V lost 0 bases, and 9 bases had no gene match. CDR3 protein: CATSRDIASGRQETQYF. The CDR3 nucleotides are TGTGCCACCAGCAGAGATATAGCTAGCGGAAGACAAGAGACCCAGTACTTC.

This clonotype was detected only a few times. A far larger clone is one base from this, pointing to a likely read error. J is TRBJ1-1 and V is TRBV9; possible D gene TRBD1, 6 bases. The CDR3 extends over 13 amino acids. Germline V gene data show CDR1 as SGDLS and CDR2 as YYNGEE. The CDR3 DNA reads as TGTACCAGCAGCGTAGGGGGGAACACTGAAGCTTTCTTT. It codes for CTSSVGGNTEAFF.

This clonotype was seen a few times. The chain has TRBV15 and TRBJ2-7, with D tentatively TRBD1 or TRBD2 (6 bases each). The CDR3 is 13 residues long. The germline V gene encodes CDR1 LNHNV and CDR2 YYDKDF (reference sequence). Trimming took 2 bases from V and 9 from J, leaving 14 bases between them. CDR3 sequence (DNA): TGTGCCACCAGCAGACCTCTACAGGGAGGGCAGTACTTC. Amino acid sequence: CATSRPLQGGQYF.

The DNA of the CDR3 is TGTGCTAGTGGTTTGAGTAAGGGTTCCTATGAGCAGTTCTTC. Its translation is CASGLSKGSYEQFF. The chain is built from TRBV12-5 and TRBJ2-1; D is ambiguous. Germline lookup yields CDR1 LGHNT and CDR2 FRNRAP. The CDR3 has 14 residues. Between the trimmed V and J ends, which lost 2 bases and 8 bases, there was a span of 13 bases.

V is TRBV27 and J is TRBJ2-1, with D tentatively TRBD2 (5 bases). The V gene's germline CDR1 is MNHEY and CDR2 SMNVEV (reference sequence). V was trimmed by 5 bases and J by 3 bases, leaving 23 bases between them. The CDR3 runs 18 residues. This CDR3 reads CASSLTRLDPLLYNEQFF. The CDR3 DNA sequence: TGTGCCAGCAGTCTAACTAGGTTAGACCCCCTACTCTACAATGAGCAGTTCTTC.

V and J are TRBV9 and TRBJ1-1, with 10 bases identical to TRBD1. This CDR3 is built from 13 residues. Looked up from germline, CDR1 is SGDLS and CDR2 is YYNGEE. The V gene end was trimmed by 3 bases and the J gene end by 8 bases; junction bases not matched to a gene: 4. The CDR3 loop is CASSGGTGAEAFF. CDR3 sequence (DNA): TGTGCCAGCAGCGGAGGGACAGGGGCCGAAGCTTTCTTT. Drawing the rest from reference TRBV9 and TRBJ1-1, the complete variable domain is DSGVTQTPKHLITATGQRVTLRCSPRSGDLSVYWYQQSLDQGLQFLIQYYNGEERAKGNILERFSAQQFPDLHSELNLSSLELGDSALYFCASSGGTGAEAFFGQGTRLTVV.

There are a few counts of this clonotype. The V and J genes are TRBV28 and TRBJ2-7; TRBD1 might be the D (5 bases). CDR3 length: 17 amino acids. The V gene's germline CDR1 is MDHEN and CDR2 SYDVKM. Trimming removed 5 bases from V and 2 bases from J, with 22 bases in between. CDR3 region: CASSSHHWTRKAYEQYF. The CDR3 DNA is TGTGCCAGCAGTAGCCATCATTGGACACGAAAGGCCTACGAGCAGTACTTC.

This clonotype was seen a few times. The chain couples TRBV5-4 to TRBJ2-1; perhaps TRBD2 as D (5 bases). This CDR3 region has 17 residues. Germline CDR1 and CDR2: SGHNT and YYREEE (reference sequence). Deletions cut 4 bases from V and 0 bases from J, with 17 bases between. The CDR3 DNA is TGTGCCAGCAGCGGGCCCGGGGTGACGAGCTCCTACAATGAGCAGTTCTTC. Translation: CASSGPGVTSSYNEQFF.

This clonotype was seen only a few times. This chain joins TRBV9 and TRBJ2-3; 7 bases align to TRBD1. Germline V lookup: CDR1 SGDLS, CDR2 YYNGEE. CDR3 size: 15 residues. J was trimmed by 0 bases and V by 0 bases; bases with no gene match: 1. In DNA, the CDR3 is TGTGCCAGCAGCGTAGAGGACAGGAGCACAGATACGCAGTATTTT. Residues: CASSVEDRSTDTQYF.

Remarks on this clonotype: Since a much larger clone is just one base distant, this may be a read error. This chain links TRBV2 with TRBJ2-1; 7 bases are shared with TRBD2. V shed 6 bases, J shed 10 bases, and the junction held 12 bases outside the gene matches. Looked up from germline, CDR1 is SNHLY and CDR2 is FYNNEI. There are 14 residues in the CDR3. In DNA form, the CDR3 reads TGTGCCAGCAGCGTCGGCGGGGGAGTGAAAGAGCAGTTCTTC. This encodes CASSVGGGVKEQFF. The entire variable domain, with the rest obtained from reference TRBV2 and TRBJ2-1, is as follows: EPEVTQTPSHQVTQMGQEVILRCVPISNHLYFYWYRQILGQKVEFLVSFYNNEISEKSEIFDDQFSVERPDGSNFTLKIRSTKLEDSAMYFCASSVGGGVKEQFFGPGTRLTVL.

The chain employs TRBV29-1 and TRBJ1-2; 7 nucleotides line up with TRBD1. Per germline, CDR1 SQVTM and CDR2 ANQGSEA. CDR3 size: 10 residues. J gave up 12 bases and V 6 bases, and 7 bases lay outside the gene matches. The CDR3 region has the DNA TGCAGCGTCGTACAGGGGAGGAACACCTTC. Its translation: CSVVQGRNTF.

This clonotype has a count of ten or more. The gene calls are TRBV5-5 and TRBJ1-1; D is possibly TRBD1 (6 bases). Per the germline V gene, CDR1 is SGHKS and CDR2 is YYEKEE (reference sequence). V lost 3 bases and J 1 base, leaving 10 bases between the germline ends. CDR3 length: 14 residues. CDR3 loop: CASSWRGANTEAFF. DNA of the CDR3: TGTGCCAGCAGCTGGAGGGGGGCGAACACTGAAGCTTTCTTT.

In this sample, this clonotype turned up a few times. The rearrangement uses TRBV5-6 and TRBJ2-7, with 9 bases lining up with TRBD2. The V gene's germline CDR1 is SGHDT and CDR2 YYEEEE. The CDR3 is made up of 14 amino acids. The V segment lost 4 bases and the J segment 3 bases; nucleotides outside the gene matches: 5. The CDR3 spells CASSETSGLYEQYF. The CDR3 region has the DNA TGTGCCAGCAGCGAGACTAGCGGTCTCTACGAGCAGTACTTC. Using reference TRBV5-6 and TRBJ2-7 for the parts outside the CDR3, the full variable domain is DAGVTQSPTHLIKTRGQQVTLRCSPKSGHDTVSWYQQALGQGPQFIFQYYEEEERQRGNFPDRFSGHQFPNYSSELNVNALLLGDSALYLCASSETSGLYEQYFGPGTRLTVT.

The V call is TRBV19, the J call TRBJ2-1; D is unresolved. Trimming shortened V by 3 bases and J by 4 bases, and 7 bases separated the two germline ends. The germline CDR1 and CDR2 sequences are LNHDA and SQIVND (reference sequence). This CDR3 is 13 amino acids long. CDR3 residues: CASSIGPYNEQFF. The CDR3 nucleotides read TGTGCCAGTAGTATTGGGCCTTACAATGAGCAGTTCTTC.

This clonotype has a count of ten or more. The chain employs TRBV6-4 and TRBJ2-3; 10 bases fit TRBD2. The germline gives CDR1 MRHNA, CDR2 SNTAGT. The CDR3 loop spans 15 amino acids. V lost 4 bases to trimming and J lost 6 bases; unmatched junction nucleotides: 7. The CDR3 sequence is CASSVASGGTDTQYF. DNA of the CDR3: TGTGCCAGCAGTGTGGCTAGCGGGGGTACGGATACGCAGTATTTT.

This clonotype was counted many times. The chain recombines TRBV29-1 with TRBJ2-1, with D uncertain. Germline V gives CDR1 SQVTM, CDR2 ANQGSEA. The CDR3 has 13 residues. The V gene lost 4 bases and the J gene lost 2 bases, with 9 bases spanning the gap. CDR3 amino acids: CSVVVSAYNEQFF. The CDR3 region has the DNA TGCAGCGTTGTAGTGAGCGCCTACAATGAGCAGTTCTTC.

In its sample, this clonotype was seen many times. The chain combines TRBV12-3 or TRBV12-4 with TRBJ2-7, with TRBD1 as a possible D gene (6 bases). The CDR3 extends over 14 amino acids. V dropped 6 bases and J dropped 2 bases, with 14 bases sitting between them. The CDR3 spells CASSSGQTPYEQYF. DNA for the CDR3: TGTGCCAGCAGCAGCGGACAGACTCCCTACGAGCAGTACTTC.

This clonotype was found many times. The genes are TRBV2 and TRBJ2-7; D ambiguous. CDR1 and CDR2 from the germline V gene are SNHLY and FYNNEI. Trimming removed 1 base at V and 1 base at J, with 5 bases between. The CDR3 spans 13 residues. CDR3 loop: CASSEGVSYEQYF. The CDR3 bases are TGTGCCAGCAGTGAAGGGGTTTCCTACGAGCAGTACTTC. The full variable domain, rest sourced from reference TRBV2 and TRBJ2-7, is EPEVTQTPSHQVTQMGQEVILRCVPISNHLYFYWYRQILGQKVEFLVSFYNNEISEKSEIFDDQFSVERPDGSNFTLKIRSTKLEDSAMYFCASSEGVSYEQYFGPGTRLTVT.

This clonotype occurred many times. The chain carries TRBV12-3 or TRBV12-4 and TRBJ2-3; unclear D gene. The CDR3 length is 12 residues. V was clipped by 6 bases and J by 7 bases, with 11 bases between them. CDR3 coding DNA: TGTGCCAGCAGCCCTTTGGGCAATACGCAGTATTTT. Its translation: CASSPLGNTQYF.